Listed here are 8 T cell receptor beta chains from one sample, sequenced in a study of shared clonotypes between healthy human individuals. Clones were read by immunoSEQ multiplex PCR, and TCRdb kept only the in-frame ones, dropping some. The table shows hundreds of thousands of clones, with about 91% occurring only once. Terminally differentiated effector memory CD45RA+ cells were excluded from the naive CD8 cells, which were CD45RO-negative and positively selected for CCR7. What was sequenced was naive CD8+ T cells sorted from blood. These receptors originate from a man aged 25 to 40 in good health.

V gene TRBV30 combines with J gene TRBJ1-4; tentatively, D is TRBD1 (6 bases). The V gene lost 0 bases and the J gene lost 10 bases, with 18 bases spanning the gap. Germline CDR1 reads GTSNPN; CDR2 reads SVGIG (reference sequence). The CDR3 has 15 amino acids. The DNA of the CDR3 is TGTGCCTGGAGTGTACCCAGCAGGGGATCGGCAAAACTGTTTTTT. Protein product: CAWSVPSRGSAKLFF.

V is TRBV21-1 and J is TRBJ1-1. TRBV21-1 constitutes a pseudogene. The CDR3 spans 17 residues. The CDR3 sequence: CASSKGEGQPMNTEAFF. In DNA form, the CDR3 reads TGTGCCAGCAGCAAGGGGGAGGGACAGCCTATGAACACTGAAGCTTTCTTT.

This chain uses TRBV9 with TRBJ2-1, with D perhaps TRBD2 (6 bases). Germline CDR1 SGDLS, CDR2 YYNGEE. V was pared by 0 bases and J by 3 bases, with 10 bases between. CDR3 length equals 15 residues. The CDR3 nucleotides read TGTGCCAGCAGCGTAGACGGACTAAACTACAATGAGCAGTTCTTC. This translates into CASSVDGLNYNEQFF.

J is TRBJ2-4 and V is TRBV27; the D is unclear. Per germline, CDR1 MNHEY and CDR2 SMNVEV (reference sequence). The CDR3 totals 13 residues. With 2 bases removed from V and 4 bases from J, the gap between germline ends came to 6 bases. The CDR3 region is CASSLGQKNIQYF. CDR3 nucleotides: TGTGCCAGCAGTTTAGGTCAGAAAAACATTCAGTACTTC.

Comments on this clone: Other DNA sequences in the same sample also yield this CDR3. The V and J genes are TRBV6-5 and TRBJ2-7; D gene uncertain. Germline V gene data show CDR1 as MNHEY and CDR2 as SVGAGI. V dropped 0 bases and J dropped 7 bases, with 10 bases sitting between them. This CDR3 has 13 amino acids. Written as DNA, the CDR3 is TGTGCCAGCAGTTACTCGCCAGGCAGGGAGCAGTACTTC. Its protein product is CASSYSPGREQYF.

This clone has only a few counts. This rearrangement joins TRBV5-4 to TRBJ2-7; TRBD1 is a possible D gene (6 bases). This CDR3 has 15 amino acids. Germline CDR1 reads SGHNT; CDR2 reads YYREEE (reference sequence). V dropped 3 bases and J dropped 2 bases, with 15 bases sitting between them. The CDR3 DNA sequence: TGTGCCAGCAGCTCCACAGGGAGATCCCCCTACGAGCAGTACTTC. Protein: CASSSTGRSPYEQYF.

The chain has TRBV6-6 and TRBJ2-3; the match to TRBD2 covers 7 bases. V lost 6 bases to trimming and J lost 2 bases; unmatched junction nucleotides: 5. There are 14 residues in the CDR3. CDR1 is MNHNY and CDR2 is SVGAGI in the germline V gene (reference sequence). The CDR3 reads CASRSRELTDTQYF. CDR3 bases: TGTGCCAGCAGATCGCGGGAGCTCACAGATACGCAGTATTTT.

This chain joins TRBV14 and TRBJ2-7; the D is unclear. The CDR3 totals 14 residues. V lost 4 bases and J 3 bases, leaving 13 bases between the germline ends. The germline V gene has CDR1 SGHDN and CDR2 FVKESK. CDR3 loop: CASSLGSRDYEQYF. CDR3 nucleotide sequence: TGTGCCAGCAGCCTCGGGTCGAGAGACTACGAGCAGTACTTC.